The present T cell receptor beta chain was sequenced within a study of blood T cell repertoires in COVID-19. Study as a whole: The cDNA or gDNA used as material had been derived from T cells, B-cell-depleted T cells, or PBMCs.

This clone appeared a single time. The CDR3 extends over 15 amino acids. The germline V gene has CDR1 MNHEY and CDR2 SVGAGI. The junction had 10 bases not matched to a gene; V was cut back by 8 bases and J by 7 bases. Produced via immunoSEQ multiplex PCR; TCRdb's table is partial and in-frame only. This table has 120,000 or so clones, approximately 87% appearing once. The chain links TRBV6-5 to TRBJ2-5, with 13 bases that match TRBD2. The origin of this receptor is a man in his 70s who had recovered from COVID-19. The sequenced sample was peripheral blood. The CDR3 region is CASSKELAGGATQYF. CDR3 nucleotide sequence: TGTGCCAGCTCCAAAGAACTAGCGGGAGGGGCGACCCAGTACTTC.